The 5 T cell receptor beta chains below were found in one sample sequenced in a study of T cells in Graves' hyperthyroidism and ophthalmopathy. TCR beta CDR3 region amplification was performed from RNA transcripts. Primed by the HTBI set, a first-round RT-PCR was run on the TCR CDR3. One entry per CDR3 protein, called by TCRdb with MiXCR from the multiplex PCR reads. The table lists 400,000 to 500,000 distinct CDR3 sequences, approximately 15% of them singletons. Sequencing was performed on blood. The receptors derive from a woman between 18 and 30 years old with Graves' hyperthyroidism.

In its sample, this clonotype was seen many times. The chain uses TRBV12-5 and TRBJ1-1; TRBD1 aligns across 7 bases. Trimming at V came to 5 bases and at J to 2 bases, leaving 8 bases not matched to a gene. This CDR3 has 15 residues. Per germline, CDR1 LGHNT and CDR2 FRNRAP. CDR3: CASGPRDRTNTEAFF. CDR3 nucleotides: TGTGCTAGTGGTCCCAGGGACAGAACTAACACTGAAGCTTTCTTT.

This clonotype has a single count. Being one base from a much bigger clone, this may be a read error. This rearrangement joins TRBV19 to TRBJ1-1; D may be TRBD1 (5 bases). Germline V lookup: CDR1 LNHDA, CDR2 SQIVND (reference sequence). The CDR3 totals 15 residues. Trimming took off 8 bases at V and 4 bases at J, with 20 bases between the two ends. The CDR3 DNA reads TGTGCCAGTCGGTGGGGGTTTGGGGGGGGCACTGAAGCTTTCTTT. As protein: CASRWGFGGGTEAFF.

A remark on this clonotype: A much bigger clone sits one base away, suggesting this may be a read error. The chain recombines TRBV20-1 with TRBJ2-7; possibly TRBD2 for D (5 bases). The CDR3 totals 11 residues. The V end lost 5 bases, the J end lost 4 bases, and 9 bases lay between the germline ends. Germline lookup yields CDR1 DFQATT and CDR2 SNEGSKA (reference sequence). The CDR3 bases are TGCAGTGCTCCGAGGGTGTACGAGCAGTACGTC. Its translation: CSAPRVYEQYV.

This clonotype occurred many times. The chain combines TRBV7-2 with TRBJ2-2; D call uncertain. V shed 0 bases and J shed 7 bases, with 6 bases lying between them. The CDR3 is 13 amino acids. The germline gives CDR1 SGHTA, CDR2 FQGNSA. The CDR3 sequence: CASSLAVIGELFF. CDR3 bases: TGTGCCAGCAGCTTAGCGGTAATCGGGGAGCTGTTTTTT.

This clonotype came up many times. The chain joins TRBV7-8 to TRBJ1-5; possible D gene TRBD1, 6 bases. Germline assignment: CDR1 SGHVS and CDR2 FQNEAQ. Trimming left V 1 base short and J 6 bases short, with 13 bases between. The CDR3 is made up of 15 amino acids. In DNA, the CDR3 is TGTGCCAGCAGCTTAGGAGGGGGGAATCGTCAGCCCCAGCATTTT. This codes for CASSLGGGNRQPQHF.